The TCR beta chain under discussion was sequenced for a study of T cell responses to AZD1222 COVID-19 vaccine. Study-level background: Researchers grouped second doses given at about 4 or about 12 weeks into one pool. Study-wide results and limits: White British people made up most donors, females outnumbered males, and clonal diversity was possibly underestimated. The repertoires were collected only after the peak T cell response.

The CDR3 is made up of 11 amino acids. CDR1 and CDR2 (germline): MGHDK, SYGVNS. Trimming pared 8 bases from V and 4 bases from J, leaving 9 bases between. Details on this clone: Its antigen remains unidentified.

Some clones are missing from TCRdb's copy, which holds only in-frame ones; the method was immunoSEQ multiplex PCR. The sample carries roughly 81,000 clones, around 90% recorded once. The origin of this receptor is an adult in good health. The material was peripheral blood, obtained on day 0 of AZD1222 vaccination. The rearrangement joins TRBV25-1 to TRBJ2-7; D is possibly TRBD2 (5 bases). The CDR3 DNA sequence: TGTGCCAGCGGACGGGGATACGAGCAGTACTTC. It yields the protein CASGRGYEQYF.